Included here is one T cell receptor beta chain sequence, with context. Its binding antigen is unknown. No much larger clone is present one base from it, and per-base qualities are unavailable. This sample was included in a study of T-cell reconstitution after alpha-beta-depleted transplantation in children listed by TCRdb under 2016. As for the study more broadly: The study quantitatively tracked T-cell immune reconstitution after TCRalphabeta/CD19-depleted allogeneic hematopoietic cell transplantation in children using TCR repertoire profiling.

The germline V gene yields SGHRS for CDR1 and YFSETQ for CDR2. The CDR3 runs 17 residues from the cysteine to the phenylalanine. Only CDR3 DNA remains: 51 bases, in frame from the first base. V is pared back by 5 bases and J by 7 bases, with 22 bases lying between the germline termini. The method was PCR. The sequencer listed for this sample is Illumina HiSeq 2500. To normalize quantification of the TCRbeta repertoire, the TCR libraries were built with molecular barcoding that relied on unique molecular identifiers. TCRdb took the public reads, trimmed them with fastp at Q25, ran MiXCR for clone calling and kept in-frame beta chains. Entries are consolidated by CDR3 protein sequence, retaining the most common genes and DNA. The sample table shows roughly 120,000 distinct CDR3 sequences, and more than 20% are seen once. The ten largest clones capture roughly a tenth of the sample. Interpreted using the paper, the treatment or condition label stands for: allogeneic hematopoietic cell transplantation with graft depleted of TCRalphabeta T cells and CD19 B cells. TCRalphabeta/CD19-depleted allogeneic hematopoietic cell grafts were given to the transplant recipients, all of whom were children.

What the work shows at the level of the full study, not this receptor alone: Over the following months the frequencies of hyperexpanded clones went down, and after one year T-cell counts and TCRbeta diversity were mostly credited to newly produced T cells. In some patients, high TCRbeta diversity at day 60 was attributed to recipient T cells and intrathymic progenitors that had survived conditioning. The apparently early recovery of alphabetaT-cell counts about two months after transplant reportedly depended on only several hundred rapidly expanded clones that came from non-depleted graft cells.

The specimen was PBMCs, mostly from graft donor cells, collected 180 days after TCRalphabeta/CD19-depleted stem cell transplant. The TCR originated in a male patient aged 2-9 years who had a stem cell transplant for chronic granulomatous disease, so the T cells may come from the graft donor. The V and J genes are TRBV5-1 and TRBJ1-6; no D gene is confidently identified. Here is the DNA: TGCGCCAGCAGATTCAACCCGGGGTATGAAGGGAATTCACCCCTCCACTTT. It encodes CASRFNPGYEGNSPLHF.